Presented here are 7 T cell receptor beta chains from one specimen sequenced in a study of OX40 agonist ivuxolimab in advanced cancers. Library construction relied on the immunoSEQ multiplex PCR assay. Drawn from immuneACCESS, this table holds only the in-frame rearrangements with V and J called that TCRdb kept. Clones are partly lost; checked studies trace under half to an unresolved V gene and leave the rest unexplained. Present in this sample are about 49,000 clones, 65% to 90% of which were seen just once. Of the sample, almost 6.5% falls within the top ten clones. The sample was CD4+ or CD8+ T cells sorted from blood, taken in a trial of the OX40 agonist ivuxolimab. The source of these receptors is an adult with an advanced solid tumor such as melanoma, head and neck, liver or kidney cancer.

This sequence joins TRBV27 and TRBJ1-2, with D unresolved. The V end lost 5 bases, the J end lost 2 bases, and 9 bases lay between the germline ends. The germline V gene encodes CDR1 MNHEY and CDR2 SMNVEV (reference sequence). CDR3 length equals 13 residues. As DNA, the CDR3 is TGTGCCAGCAGTCCCACGTTAAACTATGGCTACACCTTC. Translation: CASSPTLNYGYTF.

The rearrangement links TRBV4-3 to TRBJ1-1, with D unresolved. CDR3 length: 14 residues. V lost 3 bases to trimming and J lost 1 base, with 9 bases between them. Germline V gives CDR1 LGHNA, CDR2 YSLEER. CDR3 nucleotides: TGCGCCAGCAGCCATTCGTGGGAGAACACTGAAGCTTTCTTT. Translating gives CASSHSWENTEAFF.

The rearrangement uses TRBV6-5 and TRBJ1-2; TRBD1 is a possible D gene (6 bases). Germline lookup yields CDR1 MNHEY and CDR2 SVGAGI. With 4 bases removed from V and 6 bases from J, the gap between germline ends came to 15 bases. The CDR3 is 14 residues long. CDR3 sequence reads: CASSFQGLLNGYTF. In DNA, the CDR3 is TGTGCCAGCAGTTTTCAGGGGCTACTGAATGGCTACACCTTC.

J is TRBJ2-1 and V is TRBV14, with D perhaps TRBD1 (5 bases). Trimming took off 7 bases at V and 1 base at J, with 17 bases between the two ends. The CDR3 length is 16 residues. Germline V gene lookup returns CDR1 SGHDN and CDR2 FVKESK. CDR3 in DNA: TGTGCCAGCACCCCGCCAGGGCAGCATTCCTACAATGAGCAGTTCTTC. Protein sequence: CASTPPGQHSYNEQFF.

The V and J genes are TRBV29-1 and TRBJ2-1, with 9 bases fitting TRBD1. Unmatched junction bases numbered 3, after V lost 6 bases and J lost 3 bases. CDR1 SQVTM and CDR2 ANQGSEA come from the germline V gene. This CDR3 has 13 amino acids. Here the CDR3 DNA reads TGCAGCGTACCGGGACAGGGCTACAATGAGCAGTTCTTC. This gives the protein CSVPGQGYNEQFF.

This clone was seen repeatedly, ten times or more. The CDR3 DNA sequence: TGTGCCAGCAGTTTACCCCTATCAGGCACTGTGAACACTGAAGCTTTCTTT. Its protein is CASSLPLSGTVNTEAFF. V gene TRBV28 combines with J gene TRBJ1-1; D unresolved. CDR1 is MDHEN, CDR2 SYDVKM, per germline. This CDR3 is 17 amino acids long. With 2 bases removed from V and 0 bases from J, the gap between germline ends came to 16 bases.

This chain links TRBV10-1 with TRBJ2-3; the D gene could be TRBD1 or TRBD2 (5 bases each). Trimming shortened V by 2 bases and J by 5 bases, and 11 bases separated the two germline ends. The germline V gene has CDR1 WNHNN and CDR2 SYGVQD (reference sequence). This CDR3 comprises 14 residues. Here the CDR3 reads CASSERGTGDTQYF. CDR3 coding DNA: TGCGCCAGCAGTGAGCGGGGCACAGGAGATACGCAGTATTTT.